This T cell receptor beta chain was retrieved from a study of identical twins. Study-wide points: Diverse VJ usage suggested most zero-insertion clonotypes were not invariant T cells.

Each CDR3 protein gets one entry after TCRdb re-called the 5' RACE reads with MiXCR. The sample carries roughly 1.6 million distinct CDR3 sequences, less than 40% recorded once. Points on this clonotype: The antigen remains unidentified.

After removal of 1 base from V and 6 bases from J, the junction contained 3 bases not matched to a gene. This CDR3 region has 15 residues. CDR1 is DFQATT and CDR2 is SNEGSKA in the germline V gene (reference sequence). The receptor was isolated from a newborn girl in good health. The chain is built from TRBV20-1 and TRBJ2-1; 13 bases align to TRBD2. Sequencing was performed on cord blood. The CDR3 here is CSARGGLAGINEQFF. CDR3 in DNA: TGCAGTGCTAGAGGGGGACTAGCGGGGATCAATGAGCAGTTCTTC.